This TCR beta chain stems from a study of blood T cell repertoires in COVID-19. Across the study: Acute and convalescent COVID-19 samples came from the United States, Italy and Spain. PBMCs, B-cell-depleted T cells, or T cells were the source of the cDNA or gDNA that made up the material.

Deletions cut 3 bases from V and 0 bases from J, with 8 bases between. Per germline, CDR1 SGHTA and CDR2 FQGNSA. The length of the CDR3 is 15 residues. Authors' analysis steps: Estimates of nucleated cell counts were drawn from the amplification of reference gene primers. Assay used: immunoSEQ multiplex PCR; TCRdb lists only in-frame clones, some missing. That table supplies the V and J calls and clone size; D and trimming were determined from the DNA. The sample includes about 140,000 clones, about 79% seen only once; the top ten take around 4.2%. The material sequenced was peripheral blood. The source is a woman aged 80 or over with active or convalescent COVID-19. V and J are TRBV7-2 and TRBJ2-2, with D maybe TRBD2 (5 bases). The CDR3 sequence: CASSFRGTNTGELFF. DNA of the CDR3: TGTGCCAGCAGCTTTCGGGGTACGAACACCGGGGAGCTGTTTTTT.